These 8 T cell receptor beta chains share one sample of origin, sequenced in a study of blood T cell repertoires in COVID-19. Some clones are missing from TCRdb's copy, which holds only in-frame ones; the method was immunoSEQ multiplex PCR. The sample yields 250,000 to 300,000 clones, approximately 78% seen once. Sequenced sample: PBMCs or T cells enriched from blood (not recorded which). The receptors come from a man aged 35 to 55 who had been exposed to COVID-19.

The chain joins TRBV18 to TRBJ1-5, with D perhaps matching TRBD1 (5 bases). CDR1 KGHSH and CDR2 LQKENI come from the germline V gene. Trimming left V 1 base short and J 4 bases short, with 8 bases between. The CDR3 contains 14 residues. The CDR3 DNA sequence: TGTGCCAGCTCACCACAGGAGGGGAATCAGCCCCAGCATTTT. Translation gives CASSPQEGNQPQHF.

The chain combines TRBV27 with TRBJ1-4, with 9 positions matching TRBD1. The germline V gene encodes CDR1 MNHEY and CDR2 SMNVEV (reference sequence). CDR3 length: 16 amino acids. V was clipped by 5 bases and J by 7 bases; unmatched bases: 11. Here the CDR3 DNA reads TGTGCCAGCAGTGGACCGGGACAGGGTATGGGTGAAAAACTGTTTTTT. It codes for CASSGPGQGMGEKLFF.

This clone was picked up many times. The CDR3, as DNA: TGTGCCACCCGGGGACAGGAGAACACTGAAGCTTTCTTT. This translates into CATRGQENTEAFF. This chain links TRBV19 with TRBJ1-1, with 8 bases that match TRBD1. The CDR3 has 13 amino acids. Germline loops: CDR1 LNHDA, CDR2 SQIVND (reference sequence). J lost 1 base, V lost 10 bases, and 5 bases had no gene match.

The rearrangement links TRBV6-1 to TRBJ1-1, with D perhaps TRBD1 (5 bases). V lost 2 bases and J 11 bases, leaving 21 bases between the germline ends. Looked up from germline, CDR1 is MNHNS and CDR2 is SASEGT. CDR3 length: 15 amino acids. The CDR3 sequence: CASSELQVQLERAFF. The CDR3 DNA follows: TGTGCCAGCAGTGAACTACAGGTCCAACTTGAAAGGGCTTTCTTT.

The rearrangement joins TRBV7-9 to TRBJ1-2; D remains unclear. Germline values: CDR1 SEHNR, CDR2 FQNEAQ (reference sequence). The V end lost 5 bases, the J end lost 4 bases, and 20 bases lay between the germline ends. This CDR3 has 16 residues. This CDR3 is CASSPSLLHPGYGYTF. DNA of the CDR3: TGTGCCAGCAGCCCAAGTCTTTTACATCCGGGCTATGGCTACACCTTC.

The J gene is TRBJ1-3, the V gene TRBV19; D call uncertain. Germline assignment: CDR1 LNHDA and CDR2 SQIVND (reference sequence). The V gene lost 2 bases and the J gene lost 4 bases, with 3 bases spanning the gap. The length of the CDR3 is 12 residues. The CDR3 coding sequence is TGTGCCAGTAGTATACAAGGAAACACCATATATTTT. Its protein product is CASSIQGNTIYF.

At least ten counts were recorded for this clone. The chain is built from TRBV6-5 and TRBJ2-1; tentatively, D is TRBD2 (5 bases). The CDR3 has 15 residues. Between the trimmed V and J ends, which lost 0 bases and 7 bases, there was a span of 13 bases. Germline values: CDR1 MNHEY, CDR2 SVGAGI. The CDR3 bases are TGTGCCAGCAGTTACTCGGGAGTGGGTGTGAATGAGCAGTTCTTC. This gives the protein CASSYSGVGVNEQFF.

The gene calls are TRBV7-9 and TRBJ2-3; D might be TRBD2 (5 bases). The CDR3 sequence is 14 residues long. Germline values: CDR1 SEHNR, CDR2 FQNEAQ (reference sequence). Trimming took 8 bases from V and 1 from J, leaving 13 bases between them. CDR3 sequence: CASEGAFGTDTQYF. CDR3 sequence (DNA): TGTGCCAGCGAGGGAGCATTTGGCACAGATACGCAGTATTTT.